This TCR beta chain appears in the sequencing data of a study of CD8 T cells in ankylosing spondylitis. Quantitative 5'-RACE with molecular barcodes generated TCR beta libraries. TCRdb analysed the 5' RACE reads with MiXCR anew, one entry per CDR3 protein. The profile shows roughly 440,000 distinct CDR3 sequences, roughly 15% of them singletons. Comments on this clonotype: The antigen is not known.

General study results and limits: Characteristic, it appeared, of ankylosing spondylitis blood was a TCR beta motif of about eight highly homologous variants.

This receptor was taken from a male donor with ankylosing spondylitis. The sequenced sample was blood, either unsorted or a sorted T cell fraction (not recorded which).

DNA of the CDR3: TGCGCCAGCAGCTTGGGTACAATAGATGAAAAACTGTTTTTT. It encodes CASSLGTIDEKLFF. J is TRBJ1-4 and V is TRBV5-1; D ambiguous. This CDR3 contains 14 residues. V lost 0 bases to trimming and J lost 6 bases, with 9 bases between them. Germline loops: CDR1 SGHRS, CDR2 YFSETQ.